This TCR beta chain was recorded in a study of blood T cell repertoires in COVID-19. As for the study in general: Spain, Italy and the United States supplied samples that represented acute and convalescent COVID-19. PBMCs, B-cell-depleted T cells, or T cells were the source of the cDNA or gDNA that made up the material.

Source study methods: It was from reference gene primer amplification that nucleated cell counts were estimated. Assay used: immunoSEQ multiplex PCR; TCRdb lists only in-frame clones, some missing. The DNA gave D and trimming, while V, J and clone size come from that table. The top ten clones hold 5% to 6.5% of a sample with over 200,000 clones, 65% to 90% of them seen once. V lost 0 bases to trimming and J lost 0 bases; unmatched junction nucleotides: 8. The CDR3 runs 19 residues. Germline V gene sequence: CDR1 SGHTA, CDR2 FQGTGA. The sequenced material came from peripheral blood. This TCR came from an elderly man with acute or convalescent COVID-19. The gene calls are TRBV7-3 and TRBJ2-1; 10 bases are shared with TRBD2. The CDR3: CASSLTATSGFRSYNEQFF. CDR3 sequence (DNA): TGTGCCAGCAGCTTAACGGCGACTAGCGGGTTCCGCTCCTACAATGAGCAGTTCTTC. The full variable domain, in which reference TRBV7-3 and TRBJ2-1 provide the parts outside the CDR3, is GAGVSQTPSNKVTEKGKYVELRCDPISGHTALYWYRQSLGQGPEFLIYFQGTGAADDSGLPNDRFFAVRPEGSVSTLKIQRTERGDSAVYLCASSLTATSGFRSYNEQFFGPGTRLTVL.